This T cell receptor beta chain was sequenced for a study of beta chain features in type 1 diabetes. The germline V gene encodes CDR1 SGHTA and CDR2 FQGNSA. This CDR3 is built from 16 residues. The V end lost 5 bases, the J end lost 5 bases, and 21 bases lay between the germline ends. Expressed TCRB transcripts were sequenced after all isolated RNA was converted to cDNA. Sequencing used immunoSEQ multiplex PCR; TCRdb keeps in-frame clones, though not all of them. The sample contains 250,000 to 400,000 clones, about 14% of which appear only once. This clone appeared many times. The source is a man under 40 in good health. The sequencing sample was made of central memory CD4+ T cells from blood. The chain recombines TRBV7-2 with TRBJ1-2, with D maybe TRBD1 (5 bases). CDR3 DNA sequence: TGTGCCAGCAGCCTAGGGGCAACCGGCTCGTGGTATGGCTACACCTTC. Translation gives CASSLGATGSWYGYTF. The entire variable domain, with the rest obtained from reference TRBV7-2 and TRBJ1-2, is as follows: GAGVSQSPSNKVTEKGKDVELRCDPISGHTALYWYRQSLGQGLEFLIYFQGNSAPDKSGLPSDRFSAERTGGSVSTLTIQRTQQEDSAVYLCASSLGATGSWYGYTFGSGTRLTVV.